The 32 T cell receptor beta chains given below trace back to one sample, sequenced in a study of tumor and adjacent non-tumor tissue in lung cancer. A modified ARM-PCR protocol with three rounds of nested PCR amplified TCRbeta. A single record per CDR3 protein comes from TCRdb applying MiXCR to the multiplex PCR reads. The table lists over 110,000 distinct CDR3 sequences, about 71% of them singletons, with 15% to 20% in the top ten. This sample's RNA came from whole unsorted tissue. What was sequenced was lung tumor tissue. The receptors originated from a man aged 60-69 years with small cell lung cancer.

This clonotype appeared once. It may be a read error: a sequence one base away is much more abundant. The J gene is TRBJ2-1, the V gene TRBV30; tentatively, D is TRBD1 or TRBD2 (5 bases each). The CDR3 spans 16 residues. Looked up from germline, CDR1 is GTSNPN and CDR2 is SVGIG (reference sequence). For the CDR3, the DNA is TGTGCCTGGAGTGTAAGGCCTCATGTTTGGGGGAATGAGCGGTTCTTC. It specifies CAWSVRPHVWGNERFF.

The chain employs TRBV11-2 and TRBJ2-1; D unclear. The germline V gene encodes CDR1 SGHAT and CDR2 FQNNGV. This CDR3 spans 13 amino acids. Trimming shortened V by 10 bases and J by 5 bases, and 15 bases separated the two germline ends. The CDR3 region has the DNA TGTGCCAACAACTCCGTGCTCAACAATGAGCAGTTCTTC. Translated: CANNSVLNNEQFF.

This clonotype was detected only a few times. This clone may be a read error of a much larger clone one base away. The chain joins TRBV11-2 to TRBJ2-2, with 7 bases fitting TRBD2. The CDR3 is 16 amino acids. Germline-derived CDR1 and CDR2 are SGHAT and FQNNGV. The CDR3 loop is CASSLRGRVNIGELFF. The DNA of the CDR3 is TGTGCCAGCAGCTTACGCGGGAGAGTCAACATCGGGGAGCTGTTTTTT.

Worth noting for this clonotype: One end of the junction does not line up with germline, which may come from a read error. V and J are TRBV6-1 and TRBJ1-2, with D possibly being TRBD1 (5 bases). Germline lookup yields CDR1 MNHNS and CDR2 SASEGT. The CDR3 is made up of 17 amino acids. CDR3 nucleotide sequence: TGTGCCAGCAGTGGACCCCGGCGGGGGGGACGATACTATGGCTACATCTTC. This sequence encodes CASSGPRRGGRYYGYIF.

This clonotype turned up a few times. J is TRBJ2-1 and V is TRBV5-5; TRBD2 aligns across 9 bases. CDR1 and CDR2 (germline): SGHKS, YYEKEE (reference sequence). Germline trimming cut 0 bases from V and 0 bases from J; bases unmatched to any gene: 7. The CDR3 length is 18 residues. DNA of the CDR3: TGTGCCAGCAGCTTGGGCGGCGGGGGGGTAAGCTCCTACAATGAGCAGTTCTTC. Amino acid sequence: CASSLGGGGVSSYNEQFF.

This clonotype was recorded a few times. V and J are TRBV12-3 or TRBV12-4 and TRBJ2-5; a possible D gene is TRBD2 (5 bases). This CDR3 region has 13 residues. Deletions cut 6 bases from V and 2 bases from J, with 10 bases between. This CDR3 is CASSTDLQETQYF. Here the CDR3 DNA reads TGTGCCAGCAGCACGGACTTGCAAGAGACCCAGTACTTC.

This clonotype was counted a few times. The CDR3 DNA follows: TGCAGCGTTGGGCCAGATTGGGGAAGAGAAGCTTTCTTT. Its translation is CSVGPDWGREAFF. The V call is TRBV29-1, the J call TRBJ1-1; D gene unclear. The CDR3 spans 13 residues. The ends were cut back, 4 bases at V and 8 bases at J, with 17 bases in the middle. Germline values: CDR1 SQVTM, CDR2 ANQGSEA.

Points on this clonotype: At one boundary the junction diverges from the germline segment, which might be a read error. J is TRBJ2-7 and V is TRBV20-1; perhaps TRBD2 as D (6 bases). Germline V lookup: CDR1 DFQATT, CDR2 SNEGSKA (reference sequence). The CDR3 is 15 amino acids. CDR3 bases: TGCAGTGTTAGAGATTTTAGGCAGGAGGGGTACGAGAAGTACTTC. This sequence encodes CSVRDFRQEGYEKYF.

A note on this clonotype: It is likely a read error, because the conserved phenylalanine at the end of the CDR3 is missing. This chain uses TRBV20-1 with TRBJ2-3; TRBD2 aligns across 8 bases. Germline CDR1 reads DFQATT; CDR2 reads SNEGSKA (reference sequence). V shed 4 bases and J 6 bases; nucleotides not matched to a gene: 9. The CDR3 consists of 14 residues. The CDR3 region has the DNA TGCAGTGCTAAGGGACTAGAGGGAGGGGATACGCAGTATTAT. It is translated as CSAKGLEGGDTQYY.

The V call is TRBV28, the J call TRBJ2-2, with 9 positions matching TRBD1. Germline lookup yields CDR1 MDHEN and CDR2 SYDVKM. The CDR3 extends over 15 amino acids. With V trimmed by 7 bases and J by 7 bases, 10 bases remained unmatched. The CDR3 loop reads CASTQQGAGSGELFF. CDR3 bases: TGTGCCAGCACCCAACAGGGGGCGGGGAGCGGGGAGCTGTTTTTT.

As regards this clonotype: The missing conserved phenylalanine or tryptophan at the end of this CDR3 makes a read error likely. The chain recombines TRBV11-2 with TRBJ2-1; 12 bases align to TRBD2. CDR3 length: 15 residues. Looked up from germline, CDR1 is SGHAT and CDR2 is FQNNGV. The DNA of the CDR3 is TGTGCCAGCAGTCACGGACTAGCGGGAAACAATGGGCAGTTCTTA. It is translated as CASSHGLAGNNGQFL.

The chain couples TRBV7-9 to TRBJ1-5; 8 bases align to TRBD1. Germline values: CDR1 SEHNR, CDR2 FQNEAQ (reference sequence). Trimming took 5 bases from V and 3 from J; bases not matched to a gene: 9. This CDR3 spans 16 amino acids. The CDR3: CASSRATGAFNQPQHF. The CDR3 region has the DNA TGTGCCAGCAGCAGGGCGACAGGGGCCTTCAATCAGCCCCAGCATTTT.

This clonotype was counted only a few times. The V gene is TRBV29-1, the J gene TRBJ2-1; a weak D match, TRBD2 (5 bases). Between the trimmed V and J ends, which lost 6 bases and 4 bases, there was a span of 13 bases. CDR3 size: 13 residues. CDR1 and CDR2 (germline): SQVTM, ANQGSEA. The CDR3 region is CSVRGLRYNEQFF. The CDR3 bases are TGCAGCGTGAGAGGACTGAGGTACAATGAGCAGTTCTTC.

For this clonotype: Without the conserved terminal phenylalanine or tryptophan, this CDR3 likely stems from a read error. The limits of the CDR3 on the DNA are not certain, so only TCRdb's listed CDR3 is given. The chain employs TRBV29-1 and TRBJ1-2. The germline CDR1 and CDR2 sequences are SQVTM and ANQGSEA. Inclusive of both ends, the CDR3 amounts to 12 amino acids. This CDR3 reads CSVLYRNYGHTI.

This clonotype appeared once. The gene calls are TRBV6-5 and TRBJ2-4; tentatively, D is TRBD1 (6 bases). Germline CDR1 MNHEY, CDR2 SVGAGI. This CDR3 has 13 residues. The CDR3 bases are TGTATCAGCAGTTACTCTCCAGGGGTTATTCAGTACTTC. Its protein is CISSYSPGVIQYF.

This clonotype was recorded at least ten times. V usage is TRBV6-6 and J usage is TRBJ2-7; D may match TRBD1 or TRBD2 (6 bases each). CDR1 is MNHNY and CDR2 is SVGAGI in the germline V gene (reference sequence). The CDR3 is 16 residues long. V shed 6 bases and J shed 5 bases, with 23 bases lying between them. CDR3 sequence: CASRLGGFLVNDEQYF. The CDR3 region has the DNA TGTGCCAGCAGATTGGGGGGCTTTTTAGTGAACGACGAGCAGTACTTC.

The chain combines TRBV20-1 with TRBJ2-1; 8 nucleotides align to TRBD2. The J segment lost 7 bases and the V segment lost 6 bases, leaving 14 bases of the junction unmatched. The germline V gene encodes CDR1 DFQATT and CDR2 SNEGSKA (reference sequence). This CDR3 region has 15 residues. The CDR3 protein is CSAIRGGGRNNEQFF. The CDR3 bases are TGCAGTGCGATTCGGGGCGGCGGGAGGAATAATGAGCAGTTCTTC.

The V gene is TRBV28, the J gene TRBJ1-2; 8 bases align to TRBD1. The ends lost 5 bases at V and 4 bases at J; junction bases unmatched: 9. This CDR3 is 15 amino acids long. CDR1 and CDR2 from the germline V gene are MDHEN and SYDVKM. CDR3 bases: TGTGCCAGCAGTCCCGGGACAGGCAAACTCTATGGCTACACCTTC. Translation gives CASSPGTGKLYGYTF.

This chain joins TRBV5-1 and TRBJ2-7, with D unclear. The CDR3 runs to 13 residues. The V gene's germline CDR1 is SGHRS and CDR2 YFSETQ. The CDR3 region is CASSLAPGDEHYV. The CDR3 coding sequence is TGCGCCAGCAGCTTGGCGCCAGGAGACGAGCATTACGTC.

Of note for this clonotype: The CDR3 ends on some other residue instead of the conserved phenylalanine or tryptophan, so this is likely a read error. The chain carries TRBV6-6 and TRBJ1-1; D gene unclear. This CDR3 region has 14 residues. The germline gives CDR1 MNHNY, CDR2 SVGAGI (reference sequence). CDR3 coding DNA: TGTGCCAGCAATTACCTACATATGAACACTGAAGCTTTCTCT. As protein: CASNYLHMNTEAFS.

Concerning this clonotype: One end of the junction does not line up with germline, which may come from a read error. The genes are TRBV20-1 and TRBJ1-5; no clear D gene. CDR3 length equals 12 residues. Germline V gives CDR1 DFQATT, CDR2 SNEGSKA (reference sequence). Here the CDR3 DNA reads TGCAGTGCCCACCATAGCAATCAACCCCAGCATTTT. This translates into CSAHHSNQPQHF.

The chain uses TRBV6-1 and TRBJ2-1; TRBD2 agrees at 8 bases. The CDR3 is 15 amino acids. V shed 5 bases, J shed 7 bases, and the junction held 10 bases outside the gene matches. Germline CDR1 reads MNHNS; CDR2 reads SASEGT. The CDR3 DNA is TGTGCCAGCAGTAAACTTGCGGGAGGTAAGAATGAGCAGTTCTTC. Protein sequence: CASSKLAGGKNEQFF.

About this clonotype: Since the CDR3 does not end with the conserved phenylalanine or tryptophan, this likely comes from a read error. The chain has TRBV6-5 and TRBJ2-2; unclear D gene. Looked up from germline, CDR1 is MNHEY and CDR2 is SVGAGI. The CDR3 runs to 12 residues. For the CDR3, the DNA is TGTGTCAGCAGTAAGAACACCGGGGAGCTGTTTTAT. Translating it yields CVSSKNTGELFY.

The chain couples TRBV12-3 or TRBV12-4 to TRBJ1-6; D gene unclear. The CDR3 has 12 residues. For the CDR3, the DNA is TGTGTCGGCAGCTCAGAGTTTTCACCCCTCCACTTT. Residues: CVGSSEFSPLHF.

This sequence joins TRBV6-1 and TRBJ1-1; possible D gene TRBD1, 5 bases. Trimming shortened V by 10 bases and J by 5 bases, and 17 bases separated the two germline ends. The CDR3 is made up of 13 amino acids. Germline CDR1 reads MNHNS; CDR2 reads SASEGT. CDR3 bases: TGTGCCAATACCCCCAGGGTCGATACTGAAGCTTTCTTT. Encoded protein: CANTPRVDTEAFF.

V and J are TRBV10-3 and TRBJ1-5; a possible D gene is TRBD1 (5 bases). The CDR3 has 13 residues. V shed 9 bases and J shed 4 bases, with 13 bases lying between them. Per germline, CDR1 ENHRY and CDR2 SYGVKD. CDR3 coding DNA: TGTGCCATGAAAGTGGGGCAGAATCAGCCCCAGCATTTT. Translating gives CAMKVGQNQPQHF.

The chain links TRBV6-6 to TRBJ2-3; D not resolved. CDR3 length equals 13 residues. Germline CDR1 is MNHNY and CDR2 is SVGAGI (reference sequence). Deletions cut 5 bases from V and 5 bases from J, with 11 bases between. The CDR3 sequence is CASSRYVEDTQYF. The CDR3 nucleotides are TGTGCCAGCAGTCGTTACGTGGAAGATACGCAGTATTTT.

Concerning this clonotype itself: One end of the junction varies from germline; a read error may be responsible. The chain is built from TRBV11-2 and TRBJ2-1; D possibly corresponds to TRBD1 (6 bases). The CDR3 sequence is 13 residues long. Germline V gene data show CDR1 as SGHAT and CDR2 as FQNNGV. The CDR3 protein is CVSSLGQNNEQFF. In DNA form, the CDR3 reads TGCGTCAGCAGCTTAGGACAGAACAATGAGCAGTTCTTC.

This clonotype was seen once. At one of its ends the junction is not consistent with the germline gene, which may arise from a read error. The V and J genes are TRBV6-5 and TRBJ1-1; a weak D match, TRBD1 (5 bases). CDR3 length: 15 residues. The germline CDR1 and CDR2 sequences are MNHEY and SVGAGI. The CDR3 region is CASCYGTAFDTEAFF. The CDR3 DNA reads as TGTGCCAGCTGTTACGGGACCGCCTTCGACACTGAAGCTTTCTTT.

Remarks on this clonotype: A much larger clone differs by one base, so this may be a read error. The chain employs TRBV20-1 and TRBJ2-3; weak D call: TRBD2 (6 bases). This CDR3 region has 14 residues. Trimming took off 6 bases at V and 0 bases at J, with 13 bases between the two ends. CDR1 is DFQATT and CDR2 is SNEGSKA in the germline V gene (reference sequence). CDR3 protein: CSASGRVSTDTQYF. The CDR3 bases are TGCAGTGCCAGCGGGCGGGTTAGCACAGATACGCAGTATTTT.

Of note for this clonotype: An end of the junction differs from the germline gene, which may be a read error. The CDR3 sequence is CVSSITYEQFF. In DNA form, the CDR3 reads TGTGTCAGCAGCATCACATATGAGCAGTTCTTC. The chain links TRBV11-2 to TRBJ2-1; D remains ambiguous. The CDR3 is made up of 11 amino acids. Per germline, CDR1 SGHAT and CDR2 FQNNGV.

This clonotype has just one count. Germline and junction disagree at one end, which may indicate a read error. The CDR3 nucleotides are TGTGTCAGCAGCTTAGGTATCACTATCGGGAATGAGCAGTTCTTC. Translated, it gives CVSSLGITIGNEQFF. J is TRBJ2-1 and V is TRBV11-2; D gene ambiguous. The CDR3 covers 15 residues. The germline V gene encodes CDR1 SGHAT and CDR2 FQNNGV.